These 17 T cell receptor beta chains came from one sample sequenced in a study of T-cell reconstitution after alpha-beta-depleted transplantation in children. The library targeted TCRbeta and was prepared with unique molecular identifiers. TCRdb independently ran MiXCR on the PCR reads; one entry per CDR3 protein. The sample yields hundreds of thousands of distinct CDR3 sequences, around 14% seen once. The material sequenced was PBMCs, taken before TCRalphabeta/CD19-depleted stem cell transplant. Receptor source: a girl aged 2 to 10 with congenital amegakaryocytic thrombocytopenia, due to receive a stem cell transplant.

The chain employs TRBV29-1 and TRBJ2-2; D not resolved. This CDR3 has 15 amino acids. The ends were cut back, 5 bases at V and 1 base at J, with 14 bases in the middle. In germline, CDR1 is SQVTM, CDR2 ANQGSEA. The CDR3 nucleotides are TGCAGCGTTCGACTGGCGGTATTGAACACCGGGGAGCTGTTTTTT. This codes for CSVRLAVLNTGELFF.

This clonotype was picked up a small number of times. The V and J genes are TRBV4-2 and TRBJ2-7; TRBD2 is a possible D gene (6 bases). This CDR3 comprises 15 residues. V lost 0 bases, J lost 7 bases, and 16 bases lay in between. Germline CDR1 LGHNA, CDR2 YNFKEQ. The CDR3 region is CASSQEAGSGVEQYF. DNA for the CDR3: TGTGCCAGCAGCCAAGAGGCCGGGAGTGGCGTAGAGCAGTACTTC.

The V gene is TRBV19, the J gene TRBJ2-7, with 10 bases identical to TRBD2. The length of the CDR3 is 16 residues. From germline, CDR1 is LNHDA and CDR2 SQIVND (reference sequence). Losses at the gene ends were 4 bases for V and 4 bases for J; bases not matched to a gene: 10. CDR3 sequence: CASSTLPLAGAYEQYF. CDR3 coding DNA: TGTGCCAGTAGTACCTTACCCCTAGCGGGAGCGTACGAGCAGTACTTC. Variable domain in full (rest from reference TRBV19 and TRBJ2-7): DGGITQSPKYLFRKEGQNVTLSCEQNLNHDAMYWYRQDPGQGLRLIYYSQIVNDFQKGDIAEGYSVSREKKESFPLTVTSAQKNPTAFYLCASSTLPLAGAYEQYFGPGTRLTVT.

This clonotype appeared a few times. The chain has TRBV12-3 or TRBV12-4 and TRBJ2-1; TRBD1 is a possible D gene (6 bases). The length of the CDR3 is 18 residues. Trimming took 7 bases from V and 4 from J, leaving 26 bases between them. The DNA for the CDR3 is TGTGCCAGCACCCTCAGGGGCGGCAGCCCTCCTTTTTACAATGAGCAGTTCTTC. Protein: CASTLRGGSPPFYNEQFF.

In this sample, this clonotype turned up many times. This chain connects TRBV3-1 to TRBJ1-1, with D uncertain. Germline CDR1 LGHDT, CDR2 YNNKEL (reference sequence). Trimming removed 0 bases from V and 7 bases from J, with 15 bases in between. The CDR3 runs 15 residues. For the CDR3, the DNA is TGTGCCAGCAGCCAAGAAACGTCTGGCAGGCATGAAGCTTTCTTT. Translated, it gives CASSQETSGRHEAFF.

This clonotype was observed many times. This chain uses TRBV7-9 with TRBJ2-1; 8 bases map to TRBD1. CDR1 and CDR2 (germline): SEHNR, FQNEAQ (reference sequence). V dropped 6 bases and J dropped 0; count of bases not matched to a gene: 4. The CDR3 consists of 15 residues. The CDR3 DNA follows: TGTGCCAGCAGTCGGGACAGGAGCTCCTACAATGAGCAGTTCTTC. Amino acid sequence: CASSRDRSSYNEQFF.

This clonotype was observed at least ten times. The rearrangement links TRBV11-3 to TRBJ2-1; 8 nucleotides agree with TRBD1. Germline CDR1 and CDR2: SGHNT and YENEEA. J lost 5 bases, V lost 5 bases, and 2 bases had no gene match. The CDR3 contains 13 residues. The CDR3 loop reads CASSKTGDNEQFF. As DNA, the CDR3 is TGTGCCAGCAGCAAGACAGGGGACAATGAGCAGTTCTTC.

The table lists this clonotype with many counts. V usage is TRBV4-1 and J usage is TRBJ2-1, with D uncertain. Germline V lookup: CDR1 MGHRA, CDR2 YSYEKL. The CDR3 runs 13 residues. Between the trimmed V and J ends, which lost 4 bases and 8 bases, there was a span of 12 bases. In DNA, the CDR3 is TGCGCCAGCAGCCGGATGGGGTGGGATGAGCAGTTCTTC. It specifies CASSRMGWDEQFF.

Ten or more counts support this clonotype. J is TRBJ2-1 and V is TRBV20-1; 7 positions agree with TRBD2. The CDR3 runs to 11 residues. Trimming cost V 5 bases and J 8 bases; bases outside gene matches: 3. The V gene's germline CDR1 is DFQATT and CDR2 SNEGSKA (reference sequence). As DNA, the CDR3 is TGCAGTGCTTCACTAGCGCATGAGCAGTTCTTC. The encoded protein is CSASLAHEQFF.

The V call is TRBV20-1, the J call TRBJ2-3; 7 bases are shared with TRBD2. Germline assignment: CDR1 DFQATT and CDR2 SNEGSKA (reference sequence). The V gene end was trimmed by 6 bases and the J gene end by 0 bases; junction bases not matched to a gene: 12. This CDR3 is built from 16 residues. CDR3 sequence reads: CSATRTTGGSTDTQYF. The CDR3 DNA sequence: TGCAGTGCAACGAGGACGACGGGAGGCAGCACAGATACGCAGTATTTT.

This clonotype occurred many times. This sequence joins TRBV5-1 and TRBJ1-1; D gene uncertain. The germline V gene encodes CDR1 SGHRS and CDR2 YFSETQ. Trimming removed 0 bases at V and 4 bases at J, with 16 bases between. There are 16 residues in the CDR3. The CDR3, as DNA: TGCGCCAGCAGCTTGGAGGCAGGAGGGAGTATCACTGAAGCTTTCTTT. It yields the protein CASSLEAGGSITEAFF.

This clonotype was observed a few times. V usage is TRBV20-1 and J usage is TRBJ2-3; 10 bases agree with TRBD2. The CDR3 runs 18 residues. Trimming cost V 1 base and J 2 bases; bases outside gene matches: 12. Looked up from germline, CDR1 is DFQATT and CDR2 is SNEGSKA (reference sequence). This CDR3 reads CSARGRTSGRSYTDTQYF. CDR3 DNA: TGCAGTGCTAGAGGGAGGACTAGCGGTCGTTCATACACAGATACGCAGTATTTT.

In its sample, this clonotype was seen many times. J is TRBJ2-3 and V is TRBV4-2, with D possibly TRBD2 on 5 matching bases. The germline gives CDR1 LGHNA, CDR2 YNFKEQ. This CDR3 comprises 15 residues. V was pared by 10 bases and J by 4 bases, with 21 bases between. The CDR3 loop reads CATLGGGGFPDTQYF. CDR3 sequence (DNA): TGTGCCACCTTAGGCGGAGGAGGTTTCCCAGATACGCAGTATTTT.

The chain links TRBV28 to TRBJ2-5; D is possibly TRBD2 (5 bases). The V gene's germline CDR1 is MDHEN and CDR2 SYDVKM. CDR3 length: 12 amino acids. The V end was cut by 9 bases, the J end by 5 bases, with 13 bases between. The CDR3 region is CASSGLVETQYF. The CDR3 nucleotides are TGTGCCAGTTCAGGACTTGTCGAGACCCAGTACTTC.

J is TRBJ2-1 and V is TRBV30; no reliable D call. CDR3 length: 11 amino acids. Deletions cut 3 bases from V and 1 base from J, with 1 base between. CDR1 is GTSNPN and CDR2 is SVGIG in the germline V gene (reference sequence). CDR3 DNA: TGTGCCTGGAGGTCCTACAATGAGCAGTTCTTC. The encoded protein is CAWRSYNEQFF. Looking up the rest from reference TRBV30 and TRBJ2-1 gives the full variable domain: SQTIHQWPATLVQPVGSPLSLECTVEGTSNPNLYWYRQAAGRGLQLLFYSVGIGQISSEVPQNLSASRPQDRQFILSSKKLLLSDSGFYLCAWRSYNEQFFGPGTRLTVL.

The genes are TRBV5-1 and TRBJ1-1, with 7 bases lining up with TRBD1. V trimming: 2 bases; J trimming: 4 bases; junction bases outside the gene matches: 11. Germline-derived CDR1 and CDR2 are SGHRS and YFSETQ. CDR3 length: 16 amino acids. CDR3 DNA sequence: TGCGCCAGCAGCTTATTGACAGGGAGTTTGCCCACTGAAGCTTTCTTT. It specifies CASSLLTGSLPTEAFF.

V is TRBV2 and J is TRBJ2-1, with TRBD2 matching over 8 bases. This CDR3 spans 15 amino acids. Germline values: CDR1 SNHLY, CDR2 FYNNEI. Unmatched junction bases numbered 6, after V lost 3 bases and J lost 5 bases. CDR3 in amino acids: CASSEVGLDNNEQFF. CDR3 sequence (DNA): TGTGCCAGCAGTGAGGTGGGACTAGACAACAATGAGCAGTTCTTC.